This T cell receptor (beta chain) was sequenced for a study of beta chain features in type 1 diabetes. Study results and caveats: The cDNA sequencing approach could over-represent high-TCR-expressing cells.

With respect to this clone: Its antigen is as yet unknown.

A heparinised blood draw that averaged around 110 mL was obtained once from each donor. CD4+ naive, central memory, regulatory and stem cell-like memory subsets were isolated by sorting on CD45RO/CCR7/CD25/CD127/CD95/CD27. Germline CDR1 SGDLS, CDR2 YYNGEE. Losses at the gene ends were 3 bases for V and 0 bases for J; bases not matched to a gene: 14. CDR3 length equals 20 residues. Expressed TCRB transcripts were sequenced after all isolated RNA was converted to cDNA. Assay used: immunoSEQ multiplex PCR; TCRdb lists only in-frame clones, some missing. The repertoire consists of hundreds of thousands of clones, with roughly 15% occurring once and the leading ten covering over 5%.

The TCR sequence derives from a man younger than 45 in good health. The chain has TRBV9 and TRBJ2-1; 11 bases are shared with TRBD2. Sequencing was done on a sample of central memory CD4+ T cells from blood. The CDR3 reads CASSAGTSGRAQSSYNEQFF. For the CDR3, the DNA is TGTGCCAGCAGCGCCGGAACTAGCGGGAGAGCGCAGAGCTCCTACAATGAGCAGTTCTTC.